This T cell receptor (beta chain) appears in the sequencing data of a study of shared clonotypes between healthy human individuals. General study findings and limits: Incomplete sequencing of sorted subsets was indicated by rarefaction despite large depth.

Sequencing used immunoSEQ multiplex PCR; TCRdb keeps in-frame clones, though not all of them. The sample yields millions of clones, more than 80% seen once. A remark on this clone: Antigen specificity is unknown.

Input material: naive CD4+ T cells from PBMCs. The sample's subset: CD45RA+ positively selected. The TCR comes from a man between 18 and 29 years old in good health. Some clones in this sample may be carry-over from other donors' samples.

This CDR3 is CASSEISARGRADTQYF. The CDR3 DNA reads as TGTGCCAGCAGTGAAATTTCGGCCAGGGGTAGGGCAGATACGCAGTATTTT. This sequence joins TRBV2 and TRBJ2-3; perhaps TRBD1 as D (6 bases). The length of the CDR3 is 17 residues. Looked up from germline, CDR1 is SNHLY and CDR2 is FYNNEI. Trimming took 2 bases from V and 4 from J, leaving 19 bases between them.